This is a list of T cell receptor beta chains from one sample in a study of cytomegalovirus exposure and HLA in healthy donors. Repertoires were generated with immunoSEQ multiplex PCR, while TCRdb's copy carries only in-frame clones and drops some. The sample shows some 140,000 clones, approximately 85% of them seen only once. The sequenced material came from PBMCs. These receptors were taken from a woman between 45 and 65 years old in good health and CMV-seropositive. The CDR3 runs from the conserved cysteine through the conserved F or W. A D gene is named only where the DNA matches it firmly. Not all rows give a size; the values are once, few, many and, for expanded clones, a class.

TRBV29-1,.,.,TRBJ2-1,CSLSPQGSEQFF,TGCAGCCTGTCCCCCCAGGGGAGTGAGCAGTTCTTC
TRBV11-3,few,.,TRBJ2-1,CASSFTGEGNEQFF,TGTGCCAGCAGCTTCACGGGGGAAGGAAATGAGCAGTTCTTC
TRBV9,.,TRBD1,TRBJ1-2,CASSVGVGTANGYGYTF,TGTGCCAGCAGCGTAGGGGTCGGGACAGCCAATGGCTATGGCTACACCTTC
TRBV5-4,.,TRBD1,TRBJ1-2,CASSFPDRVGGYTF,TGTGCCAGCAGCTTCCCCGACAGGGTAGGTGGCTACACCTTC
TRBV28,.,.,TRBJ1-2,CASSTPGRGHGYTF,TGTGCCAGCAGTACCCCGGGCAGGGGTCATGGCTACACCTTC
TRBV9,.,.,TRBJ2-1,CASSVGFSSYNEQFF,TGTGCCAGCAGCGTAGGGTTCAGCTCCTACAATGAGCAGTTCTTC
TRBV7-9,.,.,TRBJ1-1,CASSTSFGTEAFF,TGTGCCAGCAGCACCAGTTTCGGGACTGAAGCTTTCTTT
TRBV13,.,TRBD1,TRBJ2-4,CASSSGQGWAKNIQYF,TGTGCCAGCAGCTCAGGACAGGGCTGGGCCAAAAACATTCAGTACTTC
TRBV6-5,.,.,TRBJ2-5,CASSHSSGGLETQYF,TGTGCCAGCAGTCACTCTTCCGGGGGACTAGAGACCCAGTACTTC
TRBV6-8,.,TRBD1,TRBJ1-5,CASSYAGTEYSNQPQHF,TGTGCCAGCAGTTATGCCGGGACAGAGTATAGCAATCAGCCCCAGCATTTT
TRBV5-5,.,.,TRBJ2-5,CASSLWGVLRQETQYF,TGTGCCAGCAGTTTATGGGGAGTTCTAAGGCAAGAGACCCAGTACTTC
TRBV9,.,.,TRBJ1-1,CASSRDRNTEAFF,TGTGCCAGCAGCCGAGACAGGAACACTGAAGCTTTCTTT
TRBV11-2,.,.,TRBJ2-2,CASSLVPGDNTGELFF,TGTGCCAGCAGCTTAGTACCGGGGGACAACACCGGGGAGCTGTTTTTT
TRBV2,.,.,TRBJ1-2,CASSEFGGEEIYTF,TGTGCCAGCAGTGAATTTGGCGGCGAGGAAATCTACACCTTC
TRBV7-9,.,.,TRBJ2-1,CASSFGSLNEQFF,TGTGCCAGCAGCTTCGGGAGTCTCAATGAGCAGTTCTTC
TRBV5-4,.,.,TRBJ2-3,CASSLYTLEDTQYF,TGTGCCAGCAGCTTGTATACTCTAGAAGATACGCAGTATTTT
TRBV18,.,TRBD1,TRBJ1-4,CASSRQGGTNEKLFF,TGTGCCAGCTCACGACAGGGCGGAACTAATGAAAAACTGTTTTTT
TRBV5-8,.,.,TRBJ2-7,CASSLGGRSYEQYF,TGTGCCAGCAGCTTGGGTGGCAGATCCTACGAGCAGTACTTC
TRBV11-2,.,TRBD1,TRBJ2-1,CASSRGQGNYNEQFF,TGTGCCAGCAGCCGGGGACAGGGGAACTACAATGAGCAGTTCTTC
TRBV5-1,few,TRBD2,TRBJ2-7,CASRYAGLAGPRNEQYF,TGCGCCAGCAGGTACGCCGGACTAGCGGGGCCCAGGAACGAGCAGTACTTC
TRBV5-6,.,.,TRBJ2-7,CASSLGRGSYEQYF,TGTGCCAGCAGCTTAGGAAGGGGTTCCTACGAGCAGTACTTC
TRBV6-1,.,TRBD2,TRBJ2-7,CASSDGGLGQYF,TGTGCCAGCAGTGATGGGGGACTAGGGCAGTACTTC
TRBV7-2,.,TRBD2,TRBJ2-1,CASSSRGSSGYNEQFF,TGTGCCAGCAGCTCCCGAGGTTCTAGCGGGTACAATGAGCAGTTCTTC
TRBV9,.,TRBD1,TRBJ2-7,CASSVGDSAYEQYF,TGTGCCAGCAGCGTAGGGGACAGCGCCTACGAGCAGTACTTC
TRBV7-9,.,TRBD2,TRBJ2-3,CASSSHLGLAGGADTQYF,TGTGCCAGCAGCAGCCACTTGGGACTAGCGGGAGGGGCAGATACGCAGTATTTT
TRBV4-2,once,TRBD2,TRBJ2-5,CASSLGLAEETQYF,TGTGCCAGCAGCCTCGGACTAGCGGAAGAGACCCAGTACTTC
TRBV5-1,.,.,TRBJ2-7,CASSPGQTYEQYF,TGCGCCAGCAGCCCCGGACAGACCTACGAGCAGTACTTC
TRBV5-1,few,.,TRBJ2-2,CASSTNSNTGELFF,TGCGCCAGCAGCACCAACTCGAACACCGGGGAGCTGTTTTTT
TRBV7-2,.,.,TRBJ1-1,CASSLGGSVNTEAFF,TGTGCCAGCAGCTTAGGCGGGAGTGTGAACACTGAAGCTTTCTTT
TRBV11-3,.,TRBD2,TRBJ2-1,CASRGRGEQFF,TGTGCCAGCAGAGGGAGGGGTGAGCAGTTCTTC
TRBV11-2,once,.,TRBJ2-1,CASSLGFGSNNEQFF,TGTGCCAGCAGCTTAGGGTTCGGTAGTAACAATGAGCAGTTCTTC
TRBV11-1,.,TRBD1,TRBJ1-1,CASSSRQGPNTEAFF,TGTGCCAGCAGCTCTAGACAGGGGCCGAACACTGAAGCTTTCTTT
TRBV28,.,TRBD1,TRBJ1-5,CASSFPGQGHQPQHF,TGTGCCAGCAGCTTCCCCGGACAGGGCCATCAGCCCCAGCATTTT
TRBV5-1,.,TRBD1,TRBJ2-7,CASTLGTGTYEQYF,TGCGCCAGCACACTGGGGACAGGAACCTACGAGCAGTACTTC
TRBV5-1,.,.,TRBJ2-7,CASSLQASSYEQYF,TGCGCCAGCAGCCTACAAGCTAGCTCCTACGAGCAGTACTTC
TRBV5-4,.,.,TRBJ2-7,CASSLLGSSYEQYF,TGTGCCAGCAGCTTGTTGGGCAGCTCCTACGAGCAGTACTTC
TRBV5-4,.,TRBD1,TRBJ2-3,CASSFPDRGSTDTQYF,TGTGCCAGCAGCTTTCCGGACAGGGGAAGCACAGATACGCAGTATTTT
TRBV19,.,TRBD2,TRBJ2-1,CASKRLAGGRDEQFF,TGTGCCAGTAAGCGACTAGCGGGAGGGAGGGATGAGCAGTTCTTC
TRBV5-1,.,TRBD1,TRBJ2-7,CASSLPGQTYEQYF,TGCGCCAGCAGCCTACCGGGACAGACCTACGAGCAGTACTTT
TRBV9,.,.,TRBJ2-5,CASSVTPTPRTQYF,TGTGCCAGCAGCGTAACCCCCACTCCCCGGACCCAGTACTTC
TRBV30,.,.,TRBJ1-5,CAWSSGGGRQPQHF,TGTGCCTGGAGTTCCGGGGGAGGAAGACAGCCCCAGCATTTT
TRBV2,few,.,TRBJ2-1,CASTLSLDNEQFF,TGTGCCAGCACCCTGAGTCTGGACAATGAGCAGTTCTTC
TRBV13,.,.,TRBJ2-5,CASSPPPGRGEETQYF,TGTGCCAGCAGCCCCCCCCCGGGCAGGGGGGAAGAGACCCAGTACTTC
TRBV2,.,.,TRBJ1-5,CASRYDSYSNQPQHF,TGTGCCAGCAGGTACGATAGTTATAGCAATCAGCCCCAGCATTTT
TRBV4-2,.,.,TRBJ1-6,CASIVLRQGRVRNSPLHF,TGTGCCAGCATCGTCCTTCGGCAGGGAAGGGTTAGAAATTCACCCCTCCACTTT
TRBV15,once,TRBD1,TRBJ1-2,CATSRDAQGGGYTF,TGTGCCACCAGCAGAGATGCACAGGGGGGTGGCTACACCTTC
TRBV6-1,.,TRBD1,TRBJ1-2,CASRRTGSYGYTF,TGTGCCAGCAGGAGGACAGGGAGCTATGGCTACACCTTC
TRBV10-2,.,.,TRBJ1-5,CASSVGEGLAQHF,TGCGCCAGCAGTGTTGGAGAGGGTTTGGCCCAGCATTTT
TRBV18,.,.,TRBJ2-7,CASSWVGRPYEQYF,TGTGCCAGCTCCTGGGTGGGCCGCCCCTACGAGCAGTACTTC
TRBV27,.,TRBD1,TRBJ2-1,CASSLLSTGGVGNEQFF,TGTGCCAGCAGTCTCCTCTCGACAGGGGGTGTTGGCAATGAGCAGTTCTTC
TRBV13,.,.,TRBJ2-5,CASSLEGEETQYF,TGTGCCAGCAGCTTAGAGGGGGAAGAGACCCAGTACTTC
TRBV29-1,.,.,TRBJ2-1,CSVERRVNEQFF,TGCAGCGTTGAAAGGAGGGTGAATGAGCAGTTCTTC
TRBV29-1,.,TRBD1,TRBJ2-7,CSAQGQAYEQYF,TGCAGTGCTCAAGGACAGGCGTACGAGCAGTACTTC
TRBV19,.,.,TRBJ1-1,CASSIGGFTEAFF,TGTGCCAGTAGTATCGGGGGTTTCACTGAAGCTTTCTTT
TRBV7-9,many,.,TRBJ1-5,CASSLGPTVDGQPQHF,TGTGCCAGCAGCTTAGGTCCCACAGTCGACGGTCAGCCCCAGCATTTT